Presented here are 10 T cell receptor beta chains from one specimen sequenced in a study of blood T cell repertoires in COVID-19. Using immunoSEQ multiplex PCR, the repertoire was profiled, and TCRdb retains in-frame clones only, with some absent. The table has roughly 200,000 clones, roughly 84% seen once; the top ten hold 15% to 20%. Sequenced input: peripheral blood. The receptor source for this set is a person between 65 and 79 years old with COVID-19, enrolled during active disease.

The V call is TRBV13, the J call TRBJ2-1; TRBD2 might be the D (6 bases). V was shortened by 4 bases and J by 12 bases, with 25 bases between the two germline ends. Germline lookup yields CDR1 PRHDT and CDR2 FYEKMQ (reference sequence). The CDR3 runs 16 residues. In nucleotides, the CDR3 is TGTGCCAGCAGCTCCCCGAGGGGCGAGTCCGGGCGGGGGCAGTTCTTC. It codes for CASSSPRGESGRGQFF.

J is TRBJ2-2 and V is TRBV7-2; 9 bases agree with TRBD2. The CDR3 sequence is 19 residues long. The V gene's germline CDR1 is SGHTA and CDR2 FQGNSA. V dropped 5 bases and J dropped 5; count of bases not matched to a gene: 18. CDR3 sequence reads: CASSPRTIAGEGNTGELFF. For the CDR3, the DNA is TGTGCCAGCAGCCCACGGACTATAGCGGGGGAGGGAAATACCGGGGAGCTGTTTTTT.

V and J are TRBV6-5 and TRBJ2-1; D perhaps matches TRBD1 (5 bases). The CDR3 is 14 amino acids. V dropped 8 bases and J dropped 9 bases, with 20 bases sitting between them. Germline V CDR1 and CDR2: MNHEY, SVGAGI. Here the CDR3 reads CASDSSFSYVEQFF. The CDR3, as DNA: TGTGCCAGCGACAGTTCATTTTCCTACGTTGAGCAGTTCTTC.

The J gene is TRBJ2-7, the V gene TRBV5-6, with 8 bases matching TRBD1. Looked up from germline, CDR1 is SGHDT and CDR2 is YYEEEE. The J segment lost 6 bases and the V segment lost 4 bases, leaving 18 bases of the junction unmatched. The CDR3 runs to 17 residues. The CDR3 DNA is TGTGCCAGCAGCCCCGGAGGGCGGAGACAGGGGCCGACCGAGCAGTACTTC. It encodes CASSPGGRRQGPTEQYF.

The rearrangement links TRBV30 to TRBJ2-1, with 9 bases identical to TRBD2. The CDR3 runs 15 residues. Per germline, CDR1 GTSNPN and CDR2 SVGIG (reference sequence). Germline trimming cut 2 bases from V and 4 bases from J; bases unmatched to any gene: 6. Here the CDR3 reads CAWSRGLAGYNEQFF. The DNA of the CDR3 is TGTGCCTGGAGTCGGGGTCTAGCGGGATACAATGAGCAGTTCTTC.

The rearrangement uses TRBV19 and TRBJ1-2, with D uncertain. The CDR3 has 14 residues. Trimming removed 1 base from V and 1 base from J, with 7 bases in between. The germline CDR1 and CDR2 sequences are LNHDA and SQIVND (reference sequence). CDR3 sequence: CASSIGRSNYGYTF. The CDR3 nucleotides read TGTGCCAGTAGTATAGGGAGAAGTAACTATGGCTACACCTTC.

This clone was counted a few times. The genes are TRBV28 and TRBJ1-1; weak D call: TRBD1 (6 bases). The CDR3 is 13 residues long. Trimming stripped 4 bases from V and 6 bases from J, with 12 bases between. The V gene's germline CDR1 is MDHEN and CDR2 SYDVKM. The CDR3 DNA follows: TGTGCCAGCAGTTCCTCCAGGGGTTCTGAAGCTTTCTTT. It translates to CASSSSRGSEAFF.

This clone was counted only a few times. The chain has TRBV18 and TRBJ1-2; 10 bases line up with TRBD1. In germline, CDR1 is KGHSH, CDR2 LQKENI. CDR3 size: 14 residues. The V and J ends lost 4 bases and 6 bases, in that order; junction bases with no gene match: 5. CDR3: CASSLTGQGNGYTF. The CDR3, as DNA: TGTGCCAGCTCACTTACGGGACAGGGGAATGGCTACACCTTC.

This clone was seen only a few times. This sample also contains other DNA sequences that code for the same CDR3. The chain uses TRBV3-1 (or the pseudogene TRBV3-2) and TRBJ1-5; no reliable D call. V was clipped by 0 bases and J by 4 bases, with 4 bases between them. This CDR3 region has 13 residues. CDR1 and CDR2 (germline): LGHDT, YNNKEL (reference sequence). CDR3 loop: CASSQDLNQPQHF. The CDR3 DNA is TGTGCCAGCAGCCAAGATTTAAATCAGCCCCAGCATTTT.

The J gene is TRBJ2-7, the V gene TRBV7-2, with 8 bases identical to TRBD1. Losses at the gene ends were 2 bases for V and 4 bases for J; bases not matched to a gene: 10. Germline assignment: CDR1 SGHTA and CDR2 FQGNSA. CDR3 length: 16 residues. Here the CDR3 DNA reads TGTGCCAGCAGCTTACCCCCCCGACAGGGGAATTACGAGCAGTACTTC. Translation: CASSLPPRQGNYEQYF. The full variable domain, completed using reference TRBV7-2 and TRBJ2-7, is GAGVSQSPSNKVTEKGKDVELRCDPISGHTALYWYRQSLGQGLEFLIYFQGNSAPDKSGLPSDRFSAERTGGSVSTLTIQRTQQEDSAVYLCASSLPPRQGNYEQYFGPGTRLTVT.